Listed below are T cell receptor beta chains from one sample, sequenced in a study of blood T cell repertoires in COVID-19. Method: immunoSEQ multiplex PCR; TCRdb's copy keeps in-frame clones and lacks some. This table has more than 100,000 clones, 86% appearing once. Specimen: peripheral blood. These receptors all stem from a man aged 40-55 years with acute or convalescent COVID-19. Each CDR3 is given with its conserved first and last residue. The D gene is left open where the match is weak. Not all rows give a size; the values are once, few, many and, for expanded clones, a class.

d_call: .; v_call: TRBV7-2; clone_size: .; j_call: TRBJ1-1; cdr3_aa: CASRTSQGNTEAFF; cdr3_nt: TGTGCCAGCAGGACCTCCCAGGGGAACACTGAAGCTTTCTTT
d_call: TRBD2; v_call: TRBV5-1; clone_size: .; j_call: TRBJ2-3; cdr3_aa: CASRGLAGRTDTQYF; cdr3_nt: TGCGCCAGCAGGGGGTTAGCGGGTCGCACAGATACGCAGTATTTT
d_call: .; v_call: TRBV4-1; clone_size: .; j_call: TRBJ2-1; cdr3_aa: CASSQVAAGLPSEQFF; cdr3_nt: TGCGCCAGCAGCCAAGTTGCGGCAGGGTTACCTAGTGAGCAGTTCTTC
d_call: TRBD1; v_call: TRBV16; clone_size: .; j_call: TRBJ1-1; cdr3_aa: CASSQSGTGGTEAFF; cdr3_nt: TGTGCCAGCAGCCAATCTGGGACAGGGGGAACTGAAGCTTTCTTT
d_call: .; v_call: TRBV7-9; clone_size: .; j_call: TRBJ1-2; cdr3_aa: CASSHPPNRQVATYGYTF; cdr3_nt: TGTGCCAGCAGCCATCCTCCAAACAGACAGGTCGCGACTTATGGCTACACCTTC
d_call: TRBD1; v_call: TRBV4-2; clone_size: .; j_call: TRBJ2-2; cdr3_aa: CASSQGGQGASNTGELFF; cdr3_nt: TGTGCCAGCAGCCAAGGGGGACAGGGGGCTTCGAACACCGGGGAGCTGTTTTTT
d_call: .; v_call: TRBV12-3/TRBV12-4; clone_size: .; j_call: TRBJ1-2; cdr3_aa: CASSLGQFGYTF; cdr3_nt: TGTGCCAGCAGTTTAGGGCAGTTTGGCTACACCTTC
d_call: .; v_call: TRBV11-1; clone_size: once; j_call: TRBJ2-2; cdr3_aa: CASSLGRGNGELFF; cdr3_nt: TGTGCCAGCAGCTTGGGCAGGGGTAACGGGGAGCTGTTTTTT
d_call: TRBD2; v_call: TRBV2; clone_size: .; j_call: TRBJ2-4; cdr3_aa: CASSDRGLAWVIQYF; cdr3_nt: TGTGCCAGCAGTGACAGGGGACTAGCCTGGGTCATTCAGTACTTC
d_call: TRBD1; v_call: TRBV5-1; clone_size: .; j_call: TRBJ1-2; cdr3_aa: CASSLGQGIDGYTF; cdr3_nt: TGCGCCAGCAGCTTGGGACAGGGGATTGATGGCTACACCTTC
d_call: .; v_call: TRBV5-6; clone_size: .; j_call: TRBJ1-1; cdr3_aa: CASSSGENTEAFF; cdr3_nt: TGTGCCAGCAGCTCCGGGGAGAACACTGAAGCTTTCTTT
d_call: TRBD1; v_call: TRBV7-8; clone_size: once; j_call: TRBJ1-5; cdr3_aa: CASSFYSRDRNSNQPQHF; cdr3_nt: TGTGCCAGCAGCTTCTATAGTCGGGACAGGAATAGCAATCAGCCCCAGCATTTT
d_call: TRBD1; v_call: TRBV2; clone_size: .; j_call: TRBJ2-5; cdr3_aa: CASSGTGQETQYF; cdr3_nt: TGTGCCAGCAGTGGGACAGGTCAAGAGACCCAGTACTTC
d_call: .; v_call: TRBV7-2; clone_size: .; j_call: TRBJ2-2; cdr3_aa: CASSLYRNTGELFF; cdr3_nt: TGTGCCAGCAGCTTATACAGGAACACCGGGGAGCTGTTTTTT
d_call: TRBD1; v_call: TRBV9; clone_size: .; j_call: TRBJ2-1; cdr3_aa: CASSPRQGYNEQFF; cdr3_nt: TGTGCCAGCAGCCCCCGACAGGGTTACAATGAGCAGTTCTTC
d_call: TRBD2; v_call: TRBV20-1; clone_size: .; j_call: TRBJ2-5; cdr3_aa: CSASSPGLAGLQETQYF; cdr3_nt: TGCAGTGCTAGTTCCCCAGGACTAGCGGGTCTACAAGAGACCCAGTACTTC
d_call: .; v_call: TRBV6-5; clone_size: .; j_call: TRBJ1-2; cdr3_aa: CASKGGYGYTF; cdr3_nt: TGTGCCAGCAAAGGGGGCTATGGCTACACCTTC
d_call: .; v_call: TRBV30; clone_size: .; j_call: TRBJ1-6; cdr3_aa: CAWIGEYNSPLHF; cdr3_nt: TGTGCCTGGATTGGGGAGTATAATTCACCCCTCCACTTT
d_call: TRBD2; v_call: TRBV29-1; clone_size: .; j_call: TRBJ2-1; cdr3_aa: CSVDPAGGNNEQFF; cdr3_nt: TGCAGCGTTGATCCAGCGGGAGGCAACAATGAGCAGTTCTTC
d_call: TRBD1; v_call: TRBV5-1; clone_size: few; j_call: TRBJ2-2; cdr3_aa: CASSLVQGASAGELFF; cdr3_nt: TGCGCCAGCAGCTTGGTGCAGGGGGCTTCGGCCGGGGAGCTGTTTTTT
d_call: TRBD2; v_call: TRBV6-5; clone_size: .; j_call: TRBJ2-3; cdr3_aa: CASPRGLVGADTQYF; cdr3_nt: TGTGCCAGCCCCAGGGGACTAGTGGGTGCAGATACGCAGTATTTT
d_call: TRBD2; v_call: TRBV30; clone_size: .; j_call: TRBJ2-7; cdr3_aa: CAWMKAGVYEQYF; cdr3_nt: TGTGCCTGGATGAAAGCGGGAGTATACGAGCAGTACTTC
d_call: .; v_call: TRBV7-8; clone_size: .; j_call: TRBJ1-3; cdr3_aa: CASSFAADSPSGNTIYF; cdr3_nt: TGTGCCAGCAGCTTCGCAGCCGACTCGCCCTCTGGAAACACCATATATTTT
d_call: .; v_call: TRBV6-2/TRBV6-3; clone_size: .; j_call: TRBJ1-3; cdr3_aa: CASSYAGTQGNTIYF; cdr3_nt: TGTGCCAGCAGTTACGCCGGGACACAAGGAAACACCATATATTTT
d_call: .; v_call: TRBV30; clone_size: .; j_call: TRBJ1-2; cdr3_aa: CAWSAGQYGYTF; cdr3_nt: TGTGCCTGGAGTGCCGGACAGTATGGCTACACCTTC
d_call: .; v_call: TRBV5-1; clone_size: .; j_call: TRBJ2-5; cdr3_aa: CASSDTVTETQYF; cdr3_nt: TGCGCCAGCAGCGATACTGTCACGGAGACCCAGTACTTC
d_call: TRBD2; v_call: TRBV19; clone_size: .; j_call: TRBJ2-3; cdr3_aa: CASNKRGEDTQYF; cdr3_nt: TGTGCCAGTAATAAGCGGGGCGAAGATACGCAGTATTTT
d_call: .; v_call: TRBV6-5; clone_size: .; j_call: TRBJ1-2; cdr3_aa: CASSYSRERGYTF; cdr3_nt: TGTGCCAGCAGTTACTCAAGGGAGCGTGGCTACACCTTC
d_call: .; v_call: TRBV20-1; clone_size: .; j_call: TRBJ2-7; cdr3_aa: CSARELREQYF; cdr3_nt: TGCAGTGCTAGGGAGCTTCGGGAGCAGTACTTC
d_call: .; v_call: TRBV5-1; clone_size: once; j_call: TRBJ1-1; cdr3_aa: CASTETGANTEAFF; cdr3_nt: TGCGCCAGCACCGAGACAGGAGCTAACACTGAAGCTTTCTTT
d_call: .; v_call: TRBV12-3/TRBV12-4; clone_size: .; j_call: TRBJ1-1; cdr3_aa: CASSLVPAEAFF; cdr3_nt: TGTGCCAGCAGTTTGGTCCCAGCTGAAGCTTTCTTT
d_call: TRBD1; v_call: TRBV10-3; clone_size: .; j_call: TRBJ2-4; cdr3_aa: CAISGYGQGSGDGIQYF; cdr3_nt: TGTGCCATCAGTGGATACGGACAGGGGTCCGGGGATGGCATTCAGTACTTC